This record looks at one TCR beta chain sequence and its context. Its cognate antigen is unknown. This CDR3 has 12 amino acids. The germline V gene has CDR1 SQVTM and CDR2 ANQGSEA. The ends were cut back, 6 bases at V and 13 bases at J, with 21 bases in the middle. PCR was performed a second time for roughly 7 to 12 cycles using a sample-barcoded 5' primer and a J-beta primer mix. TCRdb used MiXCR to reprocess the 5' RACE reads, holding one entry per CDR3 protein. The sample holds hundreds of thousands of distinct CDR3 sequences, 45% to 50% seen once. Per sample, extraction of total RNA gave at least 5.5 micrograms in every case. This specimen belongs to a study of blood T cells in healthy people across ages. Overall study results and limits: Considered underestimates were the diversity estimates obtained from one million T cells.

The chain is built from TRBV29-1 and TRBJ2-5; a weak D match, TRBD2 (7 bases). The clonotype originates from a woman aged 55 to 70 in good health. Sequenced sample: blood. The CDR3 loop is CSVGGGWDIRYF. The CDR3 region has the DNA TGCAGCGTGGGAGGGGGTTGGGACATTCGGTACTTC.